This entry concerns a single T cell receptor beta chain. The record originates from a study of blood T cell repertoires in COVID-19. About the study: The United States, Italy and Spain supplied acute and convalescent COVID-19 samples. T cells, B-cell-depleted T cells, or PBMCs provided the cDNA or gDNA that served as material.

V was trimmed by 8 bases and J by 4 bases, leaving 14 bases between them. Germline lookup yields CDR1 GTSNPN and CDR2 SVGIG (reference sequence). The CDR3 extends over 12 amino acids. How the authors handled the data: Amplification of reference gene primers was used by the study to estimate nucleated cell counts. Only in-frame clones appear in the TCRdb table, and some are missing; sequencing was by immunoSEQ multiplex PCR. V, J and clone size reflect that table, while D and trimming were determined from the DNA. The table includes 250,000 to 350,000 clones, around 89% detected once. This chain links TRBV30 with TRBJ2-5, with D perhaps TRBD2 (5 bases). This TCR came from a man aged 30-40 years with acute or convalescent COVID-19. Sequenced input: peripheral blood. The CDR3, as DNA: TGTGCCGCGAACGACCGGGGAGAGACCCAGTACTTC. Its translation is CAANDRGETQYF.